The next 28 T cell receptor beta chains were all read from a single sample in a study of blood T cells in healthy people across ages. The use of a sample-barcoded 5' primer and a J-beta primer mix characterized a second PCR of roughly 6 to 11 cycles. In TCRdb, the 5' RACE reads were re-called with MiXCR into one record per CDR3 protein. The sample records approximately 790,000 distinct CDR3 sequences, around 68% being singletons. The sequenced material came from blood. These receptors all come from a young man in good health.

V gene TRBV6-1 combines with J gene TRBJ1-2, with D perhaps matching TRBD1 (5 bases). With 1 base removed from V and 6 bases from J, the gap between germline ends came to 6 bases. Germline V gene sequence: CDR1 MNHNS, CDR2 SASEGT. The CDR3 extends over 12 amino acids. CDR3 in DNA: TGTGCCAGCAGTGAAGTGGGGGATGGCTACACCTTC. Protein: CASSEVGDGYTF.

This clonotype has more than one count but fewer than ten. The CDR3 DNA reads as TGCGCCAGCAGCCAAGATGGGCCAGGGGAACATAATTCACCCCTCCACTTT. Protein sequence: CASSQDGPGEHNSPLHF. This rearrangement joins TRBV4-3 to TRBJ1-6; possibly TRBD1 for D (6 bases). Trimming took off 0 bases at V and 5 bases at J, with 14 bases between the two ends. Germline CDR1 LGHNA, CDR2 YSLEER. CDR3 length: 17 amino acids.

The chain joins TRBV7-3 to TRBJ2-2; 10 nucleotides align to TRBD2. This CDR3 spans 15 amino acids. Per the germline V gene, CDR1 is SGHTA and CDR2 is FQGTGA. V was pared by 3 bases and J by 5 bases, with 3 bases of the junction left unmatched. CDR3 in DNA: TGTGCCAGCAGCTTTGTAGCGGGGGGTACCGGGGAGCTGTTTTTT. It is translated as CASSFVAGGTGELFF. Drawing the rest from reference TRBV7-3 and TRBJ2-2, the complete variable domain is GAGVSQTPSNKVTEKGKYVELRCDPISGHTALYWYRQSLGQGPEFLIYFQGTGAADDSGLPNDRFFAVRPEGSVSTLKIQRTERGDSAVYLCASSFVAGGTGELFFGEGSRLTVL.

This chain connects TRBV4-3 to TRBJ2-7; TRBD1 matches at 8 bases. V trimming: 4 bases; J trimming: 4 bases; junction bases outside the gene matches: 9. The CDR3 covers 15 residues. Per the germline V gene, CDR1 is LGHNA and CDR2 is YSLEER. Here the CDR3 reads CASSLDRGRLYEQYF. The DNA of the CDR3 is TGCGCCAGCAGCCTCGACAGGGGCCGTCTTTACGAGCAGTACTTC.

The V call is TRBV28, the J call TRBJ2-5; unclear D gene. The J call may be incorrect, as the DNA end agrees better with TRBJ2-7. The germline CDR1 and CDR2 sequences are MDHEN and SYDVKM. The CDR3 consists of 14 residues. The CDR3 DNA reads TGTGCCAGCAGTTTTGAGACCCCTCGGGACGAGCAGTACTTC. It specifies CASSFETPRDEQYF.

The V and J genes are TRBV4-2 and TRBJ2-1; D is uncertain. Germline CDR1 reads LGHNA; CDR2 reads YNFKEQ. The V end lost 0 bases, the J end lost 10 bases, and 19 bases lay between the germline ends. CDR3 length: 16 amino acids. In DNA form, the CDR3 reads TGTGCCAGCAGCCAAGATTTAGATATGGTAGCAAGGGAGCAGTTCTTC. As protein: CASSQDLDMVAREQFF.

A few counts support this clonotype. Just one base apart from a much larger clone, this may be a read error. V and J are TRBV5-4 and TRBJ2-7; 7 bases match TRBD1. V trimming: 4 bases; J trimming: 0 bases; junction bases outside the gene matches: 7. CDR1 SGHNT and CDR2 YYREEE come from the germline V gene (reference sequence). CDR3 length equals 15 residues. CDR3 protein: CASSPGRDSSYEQYF. CDR3 in DNA: TGTGCCAGCAGCCCAGGTAGGGACAGCTCCTACGAGCAGTACTTC.

This chain joins TRBV5-4 and TRBJ2-1; 7 nucleotides match TRBD1. The V gene's germline CDR1 is SGHNT and CDR2 YYREEE (reference sequence). J gave up 10 bases and V 0 bases, and 7 bases lay outside the gene matches. CDR3 length equals 14 residues. CDR3 in amino acids: CASSLGRQGGEQFF. DNA of the CDR3: TGTGCCAGCAGCTTGGGCCGACAGGGCGGAGAGCAGTTCTTC.

This clonotype was picked up one time. The rearrangement joins TRBV29-1 to TRBJ2-1; TRBD2 matches 11 bases. The ends lost 6 bases at V and 7 bases at J; junction bases unmatched: 11. CDR3 length: 15 amino acids. Germline V CDR1 and CDR2: SQVTM, ANQGSEA. CDR3 loop: CSVALAGGLENEQFF. The CDR3 region has the DNA TGCAGCGTAGCTTTAGCGGGGGGGCTGGAAAATGAGCAGTTCTTC.

A few counts support this clonotype. The V call is TRBV12-3 or TRBV12-4, the J call TRBJ1-2; no clear D gene. This CDR3 has 12 amino acids. Deletions cut 8 bases from V and 0 bases from J, with 7 bases between. CDR3 nucleotides: TGTGCCAGCTCACAAGCTAACTATGGCTACACCTTC. Amino acids: CASSQANYGYTF.

This clonotype is a singleton in its sample. This rearrangement joins TRBV20-1 to TRBJ2-5, with TRBD1 identical over 7 bases. V lost 2 bases to trimming and J lost 1 base; unmatched junction nucleotides: 7. Per the germline V gene, CDR1 is DFQATT and CDR2 is SNEGSKA (reference sequence). The CDR3 is made up of 15 amino acids. CDR3 nucleotides: TGCAGTGCTAGAAATAACAGGGGTTTCCAAGAGACCCAGTACTTC. Protein product: CSARNNRGFQETQYF.

CDR3 region: CASSETRRNEQYF. CDR3 nucleotide sequence: TGTGCCAGTAGTGAGACCCGAAGGAACGAGCAGTACTTC. The chain joins TRBV19 to TRBJ2-7; no reliable D call. Per the germline V gene, CDR1 is LNHDA and CDR2 is SQIVND (reference sequence). V was trimmed by 5 bases and J by 5 bases, leaving 13 bases between them. CDR3 length: 13 amino acids.

This chain uses TRBV14 with TRBJ2-4; D gene uncertain. The assigned J gene may be wrong: the sequence end matches TRBJ2-7 better. The CDR3 consists of 16 residues. Germline CDR1 SGHDN, CDR2 FVKESK. The CDR3 DNA is TGTGCCAGCAGCCAAAGGTTGATCGCGCCGTTCTACGAGCAGTACTTC. This sequence encodes CASSQRLIAPFYEQYF.

This rearrangement joins TRBV5-5 to TRBJ2-1; unclear D gene. From germline, CDR1 is SGHKS and CDR2 YYEKEE (reference sequence). Trimming left V 7 bases short and J 3 bases short, with 14 bases between. This CDR3 has 14 amino acids. The CDR3 here is CASLPETNYNEQFF. The CDR3 region has the DNA TGTGCCAGCCTTCCGGAAACTAACTACAATGAGCAGTTCTTC.

The V gene is TRBV27, the J gene TRBJ2-2; D is ambiguous. Germline V CDR1 and CDR2: MNHEY, SMNVEV (reference sequence). The CDR3 is made up of 12 amino acids. V was cut by 8 bases and J by 3 bases, with 7 bases left in between. As DNA, the CDR3 is TGTGCCAGCGGAGAGTACACCGGGGAGCTGTTTTTT. Translation gives CASGEYTGELFF.

The chain is built from TRBV20-1 and TRBJ1-4; no clear D gene. The CDR3 is 15 residues long. The germline V gene has CDR1 DFQATT and CDR2 SNEGSKA (reference sequence). With 6 bases removed from V and 3 bases from J, the gap between germline ends came to 17 bases. The chain's CDR3 is CSARRRVPPNEKLFF. The DNA for the CDR3 is TGCAGTGCCCGCCGCCGAGTACCCCCTAATGAAAAACTGTTTTTT.

A remark on this clonotype: Lacking the conserved final phenylalanine or tryptophan, this CDR3 likely reflects a read error. The rearrangement joins TRBV27 to TRBJ2-5; D is unclear. V was pared by 5 bases and J by 5 bases, with 9 bases between. The CDR3 length is 12 residues. Per the germline V gene, CDR1 is MNHEY and CDR2 is SMNVEV (reference sequence). The CDR3 coding sequence is TGTGCCAGCAGTCCGCCTGGGGAGACCCAGTACTTG. It is translated as CASSPPGETQYL.

For the CDR3, the DNA is TGTGCCAGCAGCTTAGATCCCGGGGCAGGGTGGGCCAACGTCCTGACTTTC. Encoded protein: CASSLDPGAGWANVLTF. The rearrangement links TRBV11-2 to TRBJ2-6; D possibly matches TRBD1 or TRBD2 (5 bases each). This CDR3 is built from 17 residues. Germline V lookup: CDR1 SGHAT, CDR2 FQNNGV. V was shortened by 0 bases and J by 5 bases, with 14 bases between the two germline ends.

This chain uses TRBV11-2 with TRBJ2-1; the match to TRBD1 covers 9 bases. The ends lost 5 bases at V and 7 bases at J; junction bases unmatched: 9. The CDR3 covers 15 residues. Germline V gene sequence: CDR1 SGHAT, CDR2 FQNNGV. The CDR3 coding sequence is TGTGCCAGCAGCCTAGGGACAGGGTCGCATAATGAGCAGTTCTTC. Translating it yields CASSLGTGSHNEQFF.

The chain employs TRBV6-2 or TRBV6-3 and TRBJ2-1; 7 nucleotides line up with TRBD1. This CDR3 has 16 residues. The V gene end was trimmed by 1 base and the J gene end by 7 bases; junction bases not matched to a gene: 10. Germline V gene data show CDR1 as MNHEY and CDR2 as SVGEGT. The CDR3: CASSYLRGRSGNEQFF. CDR3 DNA sequence: TGTGCCAGCAGTTACTTAAGGGGGCGCTCAGGGAATGAGCAGTTCTTC.

The rearrangement links TRBV20-1 to TRBJ1-2, with D possibly TRBD1 on 6 matching bases. Looked up from germline, CDR1 is DFQATT and CDR2 is SNEGSKA (reference sequence). The ends were cut back, 7 bases at V and 4 bases at J, with 13 bases in the middle. The CDR3 is 12 amino acids. CDR3 DNA: TGCAGTGGAATGACAGGCCGCTATGGCTACACCTTC. It is translated as CSGMTGRYGYTF.

The sample holds many counts of this clonotype. The chain uses TRBV20-1 and TRBJ1-2; D is perhaps TRBD1 (5 bases). The V gene lost 3 bases and the J gene lost 2 bases, with 19 bases spanning the gap. The V gene's germline CDR1 is DFQATT and CDR2 SNEGSKA (reference sequence). CDR3 length equals 16 residues. CDR3 nucleotide sequence: TGCAGTGCTAGGCTACCCCGGTGGGGGACGAACTATGGCTACACCTTC. It yields the protein CSARLPRWGTNYGYTF.

The chain has TRBV20-1 and TRBJ1-2; D remains ambiguous. The CDR3 runs 14 residues. V lost 1 base and J 0 bases, leaving 9 bases between the germline ends. Germline V gene lookup returns CDR1 DFQATT and CDR2 SNEGSKA (reference sequence). The CDR3 spells CSARGEGTNYGYTF. CDR3 nucleotide sequence: TGCAGTGCTAGAGGGGAGGGAACTAACTATGGCTACACCTTC.

On this clonotype itself: Being one base from a much bigger clone, this may be a read error. V is TRBV3-1 and J is TRBJ1-2; D call uncertain. The CDR3 is 15 amino acids. Germline CDR1 is LGHDT and CDR2 is YNNKEL (reference sequence). The germline V and J ends were trimmed by 6 bases and 4 bases, with 18 bases remaining between them. CDR3 amino acids: CASRPQEEPRYGYTF. CDR3 nucleotides: TGTGCCAGCAGGCCCCAGGAGGAGCCACGCTATGGCTACACCTTC.

This clonotype has only a few counts. The chain employs TRBV6-2 or TRBV6-3 and TRBJ2-3, with TRBD2 identical over 10 bases. CDR1 is MNHEY and CDR2 is SVGEGT in the germline V gene. The CDR3 loop spans 16 amino acids. Trimming took 0 bases from V and 1 from J; bases not matched to a gene: 1. As DNA, the CDR3 is TGTGCCAGCAGTTACTCAGGGACTAGCGGCACAGATACGCAGTATTTT. It translates to CASSYSGTSGTDTQYF.

This clonotype was seen once. The chain has TRBV5-6 and TRBJ2-1, with 12 positions matching TRBD2. The ends lost 3 bases at V and 8 bases at J; junction bases unmatched: 9. CDR1 and CDR2 (germline): SGHDT, YYEEEE. The CDR3 consists of 16 residues. CDR3: CASSSTSGGPLDEQFF. The CDR3 DNA reads TGTGCCAGCAGCTCTACTAGCGGGGGGCCGTTGGATGAGCAGTTCTTC.

The chain couples TRBV7-2 to TRBJ2-1; 7 nucleotides line up with TRBD1. Germline CDR1 and CDR2: SGHTA and FQGNSA. The length of the CDR3 is 13 residues. Unmatched junction bases numbered 11, after V lost 10 bases and J lost 8 bases. DNA of the CDR3: TGTGCCACCGAAGAGGGGGCACGGCATGAGCAGTTCTTC. As protein: CATEEGARHEQFF.

This clonotype was counted only a few times. The CDR3: CASSPPRMGGTDTQYF. The CDR3 bases are TGTGCCAGCAGTCCCCCCCGGATGGGAGGGACAGATACGCAGTATTTT. The rearrangement joins TRBV6-5 to TRBJ2-3; 7 nucleotides match TRBD2. In germline, CDR1 is MNHEY, CDR2 SVGAGI. The CDR3 consists of 16 residues. The V and J ends lost 5 bases and 3 bases, in that order; junction bases with no gene match: 11.